One sample yielded the 5 T cell receptor beta chains listed below, sequenced in a study of PD-1 blockade in classical Hodgkin lymphoma. This sample's time point: cycle 4 day 1 (C4D1), after 5 to 7 weeks of nivolumab. Relapses following autologous stem cell transplantation were seen in all patients, with brentuximab vedotin exposure varying. The CD4+ T cells used were purified from thawed PBMCs through magnetic negative selection. TCRdb keeps only in-frame clones here, not all; method: immunoSEQ multiplex PCR. The table lists 10,000 or so clones, over 80% of them singletons. Sequences were derived from CD4+ T cells from blood, sampled before the fourth cycle of nivolumab. The source of these receptors is a human donor with classical Hodgkin lymphoma.

The rearrangement joins TRBV28 to TRBJ2-7, with a possible D match to TRBD2 (5 bases). Germline CDR1 MDHEN, CDR2 SYDVKM. The CDR3 covers 15 residues. V was cut by 6 bases and J by 5 bases, with 20 bases left in between. The chain's CDR3 is CASSPTGNLWNEQYF. CDR3 in DNA: TGTGCCAGCAGCCCAACCGGGAACCTTTGGAACGAGCAGTACTTC.

The chain links TRBV18 to TRBJ1-3; the match to TRBD1 covers 8 bases. The CDR3 is made up of 16 amino acids. CDR1 KGHSH and CDR2 LQKENI come from the germline V gene. J lost 1 base, V lost 2 bases, and 4 bases had no gene match. The CDR3 sequence: CASSPRQGASGNTIYF. The CDR3, as DNA: TGTGCCAGCTCACCAAGGCAGGGGGCATCTGGAAACACCATATATTTT.

CDR3 DNA sequence: TGTGCCAGCAGCCAAGATTTACCTAGCGGGGGTGGTATAGATACGCAGTATTTT. Translating it yields CASSQDLPSGGGIDTQYF. The rearrangement links TRBV4-2 to TRBJ2-3; TRBD2 matches 10 bases. Germline CDR1 reads LGHNA; CDR2 reads YNFKEQ. V was clipped by 0 bases and J by 5 bases; unmatched bases: 11. CDR3 size: 18 residues.

V is TRBV7-2 and J is TRBJ2-3, with 10 bases fitting TRBD2. The germline V gene encodes CDR1 SGHTA and CDR2 FQGNSA. J gave up 0 bases and V 5 bases, and 8 bases lay outside the gene matches. This CDR3 contains 17 residues. As DNA, the CDR3 is TGTGCCAGCAGCCTAAGGACTAGCGGAATGAGCACAGATACGCAGTATTTT. Protein product: CASSLRTSGMSTDTQYF. Filled out from reference TRBV7-2 and TRBJ2-3, the complete variable domain reads GAGVSQSPSNKVTEKGKDVELRCDPISGHTALYWYRQSLGQGLEFLIYFQGNSAPDKSGLPSDRFSAERTGGSVSTLTIQRTQQEDSAVYLCASSLRTSGMSTDTQYFGPGTRLTVL.

The count of this clone is one. The chain recombines TRBV6-5 with TRBJ1-2; no clear D. The CDR3 consists of 14 residues. CDR1 and CDR2 (germline): MNHEY, SVGAGI. V dropped 6 bases and J dropped 0 bases, with 11 bases sitting between them. CDR3 coding DNA: TGTGCCAGCAGGCCCCGGGAAGCTAACTATGGCTACACCTTC. Encoded protein: CASRPREANYGYTF.